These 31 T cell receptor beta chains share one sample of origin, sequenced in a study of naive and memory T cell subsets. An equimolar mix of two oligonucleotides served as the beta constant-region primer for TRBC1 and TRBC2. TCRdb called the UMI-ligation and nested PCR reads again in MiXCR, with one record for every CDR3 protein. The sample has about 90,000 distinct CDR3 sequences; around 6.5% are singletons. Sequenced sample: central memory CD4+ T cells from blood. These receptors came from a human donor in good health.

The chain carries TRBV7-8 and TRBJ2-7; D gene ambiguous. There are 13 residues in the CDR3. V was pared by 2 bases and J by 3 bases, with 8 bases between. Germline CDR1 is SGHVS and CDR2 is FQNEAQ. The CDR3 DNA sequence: TGTGCCAGCAGCTTAACTCGCGACTACGAGCAGTACTTC. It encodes CASSLTRDYEQYF.

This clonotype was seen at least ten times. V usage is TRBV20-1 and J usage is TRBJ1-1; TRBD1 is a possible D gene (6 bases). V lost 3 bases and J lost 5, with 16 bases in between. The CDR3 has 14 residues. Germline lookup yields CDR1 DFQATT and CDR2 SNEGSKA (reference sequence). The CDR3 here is CSASGGLKSTEAFF. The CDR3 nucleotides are TGCAGTGCTAGTGGGGGCCTAAAGAGTACTGAAGCTTTCTTT.

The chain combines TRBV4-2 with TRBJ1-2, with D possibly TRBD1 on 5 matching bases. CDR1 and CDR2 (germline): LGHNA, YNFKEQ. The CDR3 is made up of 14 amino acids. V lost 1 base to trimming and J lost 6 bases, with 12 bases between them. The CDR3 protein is CASSQVDTLDGYTF. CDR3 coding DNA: TGTGCCAGCAGCCAAGTGGACACCCTGGATGGCTACACCTTC.

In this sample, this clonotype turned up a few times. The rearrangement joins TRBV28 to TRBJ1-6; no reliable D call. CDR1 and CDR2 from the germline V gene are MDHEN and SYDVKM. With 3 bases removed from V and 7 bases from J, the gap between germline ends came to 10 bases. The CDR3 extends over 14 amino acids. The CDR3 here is CASSFGNQNSPLHF. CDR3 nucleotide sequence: TGTGCCAGCAGTTTCGGTAACCAGAATTCACCCCTCCACTTT.

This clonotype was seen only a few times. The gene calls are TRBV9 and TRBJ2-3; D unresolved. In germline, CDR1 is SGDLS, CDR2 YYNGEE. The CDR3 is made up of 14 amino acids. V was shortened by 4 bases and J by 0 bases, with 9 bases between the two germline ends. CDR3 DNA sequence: TGTGCCAGCAGCCCTGCTACTAGCACAGATACGCAGTATTTT. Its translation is CASSPATSTDTQYF.

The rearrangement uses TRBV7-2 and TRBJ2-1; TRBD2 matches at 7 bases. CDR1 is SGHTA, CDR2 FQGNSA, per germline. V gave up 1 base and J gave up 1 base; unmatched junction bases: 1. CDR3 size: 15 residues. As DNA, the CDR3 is TGTGCCAGCAGCTTAGGGGGGGGGTCCTACAATGAGCAGTTCTTC. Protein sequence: CASSLGGGSYNEQFF.

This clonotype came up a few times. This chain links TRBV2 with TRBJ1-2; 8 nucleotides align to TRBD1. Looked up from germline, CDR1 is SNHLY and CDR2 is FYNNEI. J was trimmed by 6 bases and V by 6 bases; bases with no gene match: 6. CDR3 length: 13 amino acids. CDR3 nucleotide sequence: TGTGCCAGCAGCGACAGGGGTGGTGATGGCTACACCTTC. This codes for CASSDRGGDGYTF.

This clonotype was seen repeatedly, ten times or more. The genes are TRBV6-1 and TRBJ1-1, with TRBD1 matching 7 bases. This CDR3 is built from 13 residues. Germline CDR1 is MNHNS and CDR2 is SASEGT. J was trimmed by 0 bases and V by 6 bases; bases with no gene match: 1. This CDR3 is CASRTGMNTEAFF. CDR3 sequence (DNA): TGTGCCAGCAGGACAGGGATGAACACTGAAGCTTTCTTT.

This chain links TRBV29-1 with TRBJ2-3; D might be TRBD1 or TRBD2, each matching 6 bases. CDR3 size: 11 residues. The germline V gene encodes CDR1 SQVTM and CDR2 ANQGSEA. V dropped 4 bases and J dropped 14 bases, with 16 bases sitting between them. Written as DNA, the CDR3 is TGCAGCGTTGGTGAAGGGGGGCCTCCGTATTTT. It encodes CSVGEGGPPYF.

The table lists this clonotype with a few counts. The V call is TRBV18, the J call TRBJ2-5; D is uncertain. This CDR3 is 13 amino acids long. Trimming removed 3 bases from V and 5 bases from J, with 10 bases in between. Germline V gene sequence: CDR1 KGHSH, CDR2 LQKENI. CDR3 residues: CASSPTYGETQYF. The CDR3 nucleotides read TGTGCCAGCTCACCCACCTACGGGGAGACCCAGTACTTC.

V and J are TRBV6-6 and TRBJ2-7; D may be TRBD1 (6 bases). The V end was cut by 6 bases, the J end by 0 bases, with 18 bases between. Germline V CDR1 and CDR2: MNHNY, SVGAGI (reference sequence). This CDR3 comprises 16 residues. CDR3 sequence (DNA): TGTGCCAGCAGCAAAGCCGGGGACAAGAGCTCCTACGAGCAGTACTTC. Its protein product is CASSKAGDKSSYEQYF.

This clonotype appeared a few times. CDR3 coding DNA: TGTGCCATCTCCCTGGTGGCAAGCACAGATACGCAGTATTTT. Its translation: CAISLVASTDTQYF. The J gene is TRBJ2-3, the V gene TRBV10-3; no clear D. V lost 8 bases to trimming and J lost 0 bases, with 12 bases between them. The length of the CDR3 is 14 residues. Germline CDR1 and CDR2: ENHRY and SYGVKD.

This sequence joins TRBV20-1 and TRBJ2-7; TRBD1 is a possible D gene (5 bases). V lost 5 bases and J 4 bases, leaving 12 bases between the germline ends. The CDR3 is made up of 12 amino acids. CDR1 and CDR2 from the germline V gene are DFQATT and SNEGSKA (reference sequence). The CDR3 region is CSAQQVPYEQYF. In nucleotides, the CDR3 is TGCAGTGCTCAACAGGTTCCATACGAGCAGTACTTC.

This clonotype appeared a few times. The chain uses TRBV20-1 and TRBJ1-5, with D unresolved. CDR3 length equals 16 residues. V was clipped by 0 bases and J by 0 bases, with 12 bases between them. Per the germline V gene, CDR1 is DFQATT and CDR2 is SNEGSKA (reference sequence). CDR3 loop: CSARDWSETSNQPQHF. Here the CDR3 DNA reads TGCAGTGCTAGAGATTGGTCAGAAACTAGCAATCAGCCCCAGCATTTT.

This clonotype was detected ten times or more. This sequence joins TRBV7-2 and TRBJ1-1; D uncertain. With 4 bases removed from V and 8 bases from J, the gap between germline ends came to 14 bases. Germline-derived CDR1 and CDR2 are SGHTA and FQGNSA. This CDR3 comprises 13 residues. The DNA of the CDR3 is TGTGCCAGCAGCTCCAACTTGAGACAAGAAGCTTTCTTT. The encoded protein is CASSSNLRQEAFF.

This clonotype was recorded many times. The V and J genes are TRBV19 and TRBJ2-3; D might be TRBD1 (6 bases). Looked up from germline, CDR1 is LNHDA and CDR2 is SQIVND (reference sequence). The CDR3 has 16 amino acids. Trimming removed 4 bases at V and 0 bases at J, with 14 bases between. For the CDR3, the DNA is TGTGCCAGTAGTAATGGACAGACGACTAGCACAGATACGCAGTATTTT. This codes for CASSNGQTTSTDTQYF.

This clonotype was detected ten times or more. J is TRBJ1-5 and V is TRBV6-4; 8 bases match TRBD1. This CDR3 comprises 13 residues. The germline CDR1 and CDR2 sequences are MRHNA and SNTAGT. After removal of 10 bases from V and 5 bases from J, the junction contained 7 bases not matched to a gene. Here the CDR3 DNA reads TGTGCCACCCCCCAGGGGGCAGATCAGCCCCAGCATTTT. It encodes CATPQGADQPQHF.

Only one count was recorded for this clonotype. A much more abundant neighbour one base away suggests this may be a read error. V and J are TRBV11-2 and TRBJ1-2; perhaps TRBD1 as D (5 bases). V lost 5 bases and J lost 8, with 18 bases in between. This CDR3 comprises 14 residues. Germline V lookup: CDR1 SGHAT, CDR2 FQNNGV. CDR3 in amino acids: CASSLAGAGKGYTF. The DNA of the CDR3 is TGTGCCAGCAGCCTCGCCGGGGCAGGGAAGGGCTACACCTTC.

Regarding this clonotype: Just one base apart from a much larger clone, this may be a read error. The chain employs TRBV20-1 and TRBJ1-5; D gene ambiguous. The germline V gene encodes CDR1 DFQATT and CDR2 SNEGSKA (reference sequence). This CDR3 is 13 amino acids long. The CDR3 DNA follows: TGCAGTGCTGGAAAAGTGGGCAATCGGCCCCAGCATTTT. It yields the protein CSAGKVGNRPQHF.

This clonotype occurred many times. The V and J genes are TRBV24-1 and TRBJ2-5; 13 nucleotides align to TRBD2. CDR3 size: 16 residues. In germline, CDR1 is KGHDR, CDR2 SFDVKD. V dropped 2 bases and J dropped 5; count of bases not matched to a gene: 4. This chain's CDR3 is CATSDSGLAGIETQYF. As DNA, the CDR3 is TGTGCCACCAGTGATTCGGGACTAGCGGGAATTGAGACCCAGTACTTC.

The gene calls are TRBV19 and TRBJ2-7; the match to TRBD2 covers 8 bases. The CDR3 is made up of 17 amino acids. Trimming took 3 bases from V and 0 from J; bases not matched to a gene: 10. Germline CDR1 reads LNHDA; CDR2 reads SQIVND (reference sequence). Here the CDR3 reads CASSMLGGLAGSYEQYF. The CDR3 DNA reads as TGTGCCAGTAGTATGTTGGGTGGGCTAGCGGGCTCCTACGAGCAGTACTTC.

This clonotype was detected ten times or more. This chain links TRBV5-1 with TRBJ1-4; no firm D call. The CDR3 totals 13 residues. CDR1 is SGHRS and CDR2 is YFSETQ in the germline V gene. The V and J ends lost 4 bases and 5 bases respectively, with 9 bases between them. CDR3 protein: CASSTDPNEKLFF. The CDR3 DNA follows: TGCGCCAGCAGCACAGACCCGAATGAAAAACTGTTTTTT.

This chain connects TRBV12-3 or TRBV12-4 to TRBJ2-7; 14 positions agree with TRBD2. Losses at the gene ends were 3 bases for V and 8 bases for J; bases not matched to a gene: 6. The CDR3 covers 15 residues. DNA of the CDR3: TGTGCCAGCAGTTTGGGCGGGACTAGCGGGGGCCAGCAGTACTTC. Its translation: CASSLGGTSGGQQYF.

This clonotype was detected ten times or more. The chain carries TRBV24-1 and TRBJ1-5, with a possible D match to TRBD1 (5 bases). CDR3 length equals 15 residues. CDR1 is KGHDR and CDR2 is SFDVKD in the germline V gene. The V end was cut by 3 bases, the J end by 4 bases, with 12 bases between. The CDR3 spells CATSDPRGDNQPQHF. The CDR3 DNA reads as TGTGCCACCAGTGATCCAAGGGGAGATAATCAGCCCCAGCATTTT.

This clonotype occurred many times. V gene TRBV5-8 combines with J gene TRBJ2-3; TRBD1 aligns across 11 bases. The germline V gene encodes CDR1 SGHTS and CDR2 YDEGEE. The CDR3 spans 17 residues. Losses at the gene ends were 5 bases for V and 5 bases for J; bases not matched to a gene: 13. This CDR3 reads CASSLGRTGGARDTQYF. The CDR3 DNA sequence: TGTGCCAGCAGTCTGGGACGGACAGGGGGCGCGAGAGATACGCAGTATTTT.

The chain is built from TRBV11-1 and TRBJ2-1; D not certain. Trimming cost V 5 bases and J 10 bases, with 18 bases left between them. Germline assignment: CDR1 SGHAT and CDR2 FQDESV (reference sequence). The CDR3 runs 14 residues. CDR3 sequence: CASSLLGGTIEQFF. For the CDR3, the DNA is TGTGCCAGCAGCCTCCTGGGTGGAACGATAGAGCAGTTCTTC.

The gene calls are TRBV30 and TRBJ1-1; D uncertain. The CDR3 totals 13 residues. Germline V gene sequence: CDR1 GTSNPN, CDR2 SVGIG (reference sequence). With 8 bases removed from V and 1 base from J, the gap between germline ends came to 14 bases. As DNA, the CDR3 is TGTGCCAATGCCCGGCGGAGGAACACTGAAGCTTTCTTT. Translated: CANARRRNTEAFF.

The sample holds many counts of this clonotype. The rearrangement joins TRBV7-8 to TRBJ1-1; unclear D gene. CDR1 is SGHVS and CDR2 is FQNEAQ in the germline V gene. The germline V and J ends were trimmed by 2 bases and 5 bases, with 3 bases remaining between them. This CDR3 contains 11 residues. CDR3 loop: CASSLRTEAFF. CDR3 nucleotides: TGTGCCAGCAGCTTACGAACTGAAGCTTTCTTT.

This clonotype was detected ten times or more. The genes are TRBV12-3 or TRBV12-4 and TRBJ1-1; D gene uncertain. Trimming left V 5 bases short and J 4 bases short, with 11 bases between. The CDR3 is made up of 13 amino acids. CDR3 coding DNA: TGTGCCAGCAGTCCGACGTCGGGCACTGAAGCTTTCTTT. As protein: CASSPTSGTEAFF.

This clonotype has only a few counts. The CDR3 region has the DNA TGTGCCAGCCGGGACAGGGGCCCGCAGGGTCCCCAGCATTTT. Its protein product is CASRDRGPQGPQHF. The gene calls are TRBV19 and TRBJ1-5; 10 nucleotides match TRBD1. V shed 9 bases, J shed 10 bases, and the junction held 12 bases outside the gene matches. CDR3 size: 14 residues. From germline, CDR1 is LNHDA and CDR2 SQIVND (reference sequence).

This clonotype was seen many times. CDR3 region: CASSLGQGVSSEGYTF. CDR3 DNA sequence: TGTGCCAGCTCACTCGGACAGGGAGTATCCTCGGAGGGCTACACCTTC. This chain joins TRBV18 and TRBJ1-2, with 8 bases that match TRBD1. The CDR3 contains 16 residues. V lost 4 bases to trimming and J lost 8 bases; unmatched junction nucleotides: 15. Germline V gene lookup returns CDR1 KGHSH and CDR2 LQKENI.